This TCR beta chain is drawn from a study of T cell responses to AZD1222 COVID-19 vaccine. The data were produced by immunoSEQ multiplex PCR, yet TCRdb's version contains in-frame clones alone and is incomplete. Altogether some 130,000 clones are present, roughly 90% being singletons, with the ten largest covering roughly 2%. This CDR3 is built from 15 residues. Germline values: CDR1 SGDLS, CDR2 YYNGEE. The V end lost 0 bases, the J end lost 4 bases, and 11 bases lay between the germline ends. Sequenced material: peripheral blood, taken on day 0 of AZD1222 vaccination. This sequence was found in an adult in good health. This chain uses TRBV9 with TRBJ1-3; perhaps TRBD1 as D (5 bases). The CDR3 sequence is CASSVVGTGGNTIYF. The CDR3 nucleotides are TGTGCCAGCAGCGTAGTTGGGACTGGGGGAAACACCATATATTTT.